The rows below give T cell receptor beta chains drawn from one sample of a study of cytomegalovirus exposure and HLA in healthy donors. Assay used: immunoSEQ multiplex PCR; TCRdb lists only in-frame clones, some missing. The sample consists of 70,000 to 100,000 clones, 55% to 70% of them appearing once. Sequencing was performed on PBMCs. The receptors originated from a woman between 50 and 59 years old in good health and CMV-seropositive. The CDR3 runs from the conserved cysteine through the conserved F or W. The order of the fields is J gene, clone size, CDR3 length, D gene, V gene, CDR3 DNA, CDR3 protein. The D gene is left open where the match is weak. Clone size is not always given. Where it is, it says once, few, many or a class for expanded clones.

>TRBJ1-1|NA|13|NA|TRBV30
TGTGCCTGGAGTGACGTAGGGGACACTGAAGCTTTCTTT
CAWSDVGDTEAFF
>TRBJ2-5|NA|14|TRBD1|TRBV6-1
TGTGCCAGCAGCACGGGACAGGAAGAAGAGACCCAGTACTTC
CASSTGQEEETQYF
>TRBJ2-2|NA|14|TRBD1|TRBV9
TGTGCCAGCAGCGTAGGACAGGGCGCCGGGGAGCTGTTTTTT
CASSVGQGAGELFF
>TRBJ2-4|few|15|TRBD1|TRBV27
TGTGCCAGCAGGCCCGGGACAGGGGGCTTGGACATTCAGTACTTC
CASRPGTGGLDIQYF
>TRBJ1-2|NA|15|TRBD1|TRBV7-9
TGTGCCAGCAGCCTGGTCGGGACAGGGGCTGGAGGCTACACCTTC
CASSLVGTGAGGYTF
>TRBJ1-1|NA|14|TRBD1|TRBV28
TGTGCCAGCATGAGACAGGGGTTTCTCACTGAAGCTTTCTTT
CASMRQGFLTEAFF
>TRBJ2-5|NA|11|TRBD2|TRBV7-8
TGTGCCAGCAGCTGGGAGGGACCCCAGTACTTC
CASSWEGPQYF
>TRBJ2-7|NA|13|NA|TRBV9
TGTGCCAGCAGCTCCGGGGGTCCCTACGAGCAGTACTTC
CASSSGGPYEQYF
>TRBJ2-2|NA|16|TRBD1|TRBV28
TGTGCCAGCTCAACCGAGGACAGGGGGGACACCGGGGAGCTGTTTTTT
CASSTEDRGDTGELFF
>TRBJ1-4|NA|14|NA|TRBV6-1
TGTGCCAGCATCACGGGGGGAAATAATGAAAAACTGTTTTTT
CASITGGNNEKLFF
>TRBJ2-6|NA|13|NA|TRBV25-1
TGTGCCAGCAGTGAAGGCGGGGCCAACGTCCTGACTTTC
CASSEGGANVLTF
>TRBJ2-7|NA|13|NA|TRBV15
TGTGCCACCAGCAGTGGGACAAATTACGAGCAGTACTTC
CATSSGTNYEQYF
>TRBJ1-6|once|15|TRBD1|TRBV2
TGTGCCAGCAGTGAATTGGCGGACAGGAATTCACCCCTCCACTTT
CASSELADRNSPLHF
>TRBJ2-7|once|15|NA|TRBV4-1
TGCGCCAGCAGCCAGCCGGGACTGCTATCCTACGAGCAGTACTTC
CASSQPGLLSYEQYF
>TRBJ1-1|NA|13|NA|TRBV7-3
TGTGCCAGCAGCATGACAGTGAACACTGAAGCTTTCTTT
CASSMTVNTEAFF
>TRBJ1-2|NA|14|TRBD1|TRBV6-5
TGTGCCAGCAGTCCCCCGGGACAGAGATTAGGCTACACCTTC
CASSPPGQRLGYTF
>TRBJ2-7|NA|14|NA|TRBV28
TGTGCCAGCAGTTTAGACACTCCCGTCTACGAGCAGTACTTC
CASSLDTPVYEQYF
>TRBJ2-5|once|12|NA|TRBV30
TGTGCCTGGAGCACAGTCCAAGAGACCCAGTACTTC
CAWSTVQETQYF
>TRBJ2-5|NA|19|NA|TRBV28
TGTGCCAGCAGTTTCCCCCTTCTCCGGCAGGGCATCCCTGAAGAGACCCAGTACTTC
CASSFPLLRQGIPEETQYF
>TRBJ1-2|NA|15|TRBD1|TRBV6-5
TGTGCCACCACCACACCGGGACAGAAAAGCTATGGCTACACCTTC
CATTTPGQKSYGYTF
>TRBJ2-1|NA|17|NA|TRBV21-1
TGTGCCAGCACAAAACTGGCTACAGGGGATTGGGACAATGAGCAGTTCTTC
CASTKLATGDWDNEQFF
>TRBJ1-2|NA|15|NA|TRBV28
TGTGCCAGCGAAGGGAGGGGAGCCCTTGCCTATGGCTACACCTTC
CASEGRGALAYGYTF
>TRBJ2-3|NA|15|TRBD2|TRBV4-1
TGCGCCAGCCGATGGACCCTAGCGGGGACAGATACGCAGTATTTT
CASRWTLAGTDTQYF
>TRBJ2-7|NA|14|TRBD1|TRBV4-2
TGTGCCAGCAGCCTACGGACAGGGGACTACGAGCAGTACTTC
CASSLRTGDYEQYF
>TRBJ1-1|once|15|NA|TRBV7-8
TGTGCCAGCAGCTTAGATAGGGGGGGTGGCGCTGAAGCTTTCTTT
CASSLDRGGGAEAFF
>TRBJ2-5|few|18|TRBD2|TRBV4-3
TGCGCCAGCAGCCAAGACTTGGGGCTGGGGGGGTTCCAAGAGACCCAGTACTTC
CASSQDLGLGGFQETQYF
>TRBJ1-2|NA|15|TRBD1|TRBV9
TGTGCCAGCAGCACCAGACAAGGGGGGACAGATGGCTACACCTTC
CASSTRQGGTDGYTF
>TRBJ2-1|NA|15|NA|TRBV19
TGTGCCAGTAGTATTTTCGGGGGAATCTACAATGAGCAGTTCTTC
CASSIFGGIYNEQFF
>TRBJ2-7|NA|13|TRBD1|TRBV19
TGTGCCAGTAGGGGACAGGGGATCTACGAGCAGTACTTC
CASRGQGIYEQYF
>TRBJ1-5|NA|15|NA|TRBV5-1
TGCGCCAGCAGCCAGGAGGGGTTGGGCAATCAGCCCCAGCATTTT
CASSQEGLGNQPQHF
>TRBJ1-2|few|15|TRBD1|TRBV6-5
TGTGCCAGCAGTTACTCCTCCGGGACAGGGGCCGGCTACACCTTC
CASSYSSGTGAGYTF
>TRBJ1-3|NA|14|NA|TRBV30
TGTGCCTGGAGTGGTCAGGGGACGGGAAACACCATATATTTT
CAWSGQGTGNTIYF
>TRBJ2-3|NA|15|TRBD1|TRBV6-1
TGTGCCAGCAGGGCCGGGACAGATAGCACAGATACGCAGTATTTT
CASRAGTDSTDTQYF
>TRBJ1-1|NA|14|TRBD1|TRBV7-6
TGTGCCAGCAGCCCAAGGGACAGGGGCACTGAAGCTTTCTTT
CASSPRDRGTEAFF
>TRBJ2-3|few|16|TRBD2|TRBV5-1
TGCGCCAGCAGCCAGACTAGCGGGGGGGCCTTAGATACGCAGTATTTT
CASSQTSGGALDTQYF
>TRBJ1-4|NA|15|TRBD1|TRBV6-5
TGTGCCAGCAGCCCCACAGGGGGAAAAGGTGAAAAACTGTTTTTT
CASSPTGGKGEKLFF
>TRBJ2-7|NA|14|NA|TRBV7-3
TGTGCCAGCAGCCCGGGAAAGAACACCTACGAGCAGTACTTC
CASSPGKNTYEQYF
>TRBJ2-5|NA|14|NA|TRBV5-1
TGCGCCAGCAGGGAGTCCCTCCCTAAAGAGACCCAGTACTTC
CASRESLPKETQYF
>TRBJ1-5|few|15|NA|TRBV27
TGTGCCAGCAGTTTCGCTTCTGAGGGCAATCAGCCCCAGCATTTT
CASSFASEGNQPQHF
>TRBJ1-1|NA|13|TRBD1|TRBV28
TGTGCCAGCAGGTGGACAGGGGCCACTGAAGCTTTCTTT
CASRWTGATEAFF
>TRBJ1-6|NA|13|TRBD1|TRBV7-9
TGTGCCAGCGGAGGACAGGGGAATTCACCCCTCCACTTT
CASGGQGNSPLHF